Below are 18 T cell receptor beta chains sequenced from a single sample in a study of vaccination and CD4 T cells after COVID-19. The Oncomine TCR Beta short-read assay sequenced DNA from cultured CD4+ T cells. MiXCR was run by TCRdb on the PCR reads, yielding one entry per CDR3 protein. The sample yields roughly 22,000 distinct CDR3 sequences, less than 35% seen once. Treatment specified: roughly ten-day PBMC culture with coronavirus spike peptide pools or control peptides (ViraFEST assay). Which antigens these TCRs recognize remains unknown. Sequencing was done on a sample of cultured CD4+ T cells from blood. The origin of the receptors is a human donor with COVID-19.

The chain uses TRBV3-1 and TRBJ1-5; D possibly corresponds to TRBD1 (6 bases). The CDR3 consists of 15 residues. Germline-derived CDR1 and CDR2 are LGHDT and YNNKEL (reference sequence). V was clipped by 0 bases and J by 7 bases, with 13 bases between them. The chain's CDR3 is CASSQDTGSGQPQHF. The CDR3 coding sequence is TGTGCCAGCAGCCAAGATACAGGGTCGGGACAGCCCCAGCATTTT. The whole variable domain, remainder taken from reference TRBV3-1 and TRBJ1-5, is DTAVSQTPKYLVTQMGNDKSIKCEQNLGHDTMYWYKQDSKKFLKIMFSYNNKELIINETVPNRFSPKSPDKAHLNLHINSLELGDSAVYFCASSQDTGSGQPQHFGDGTRLSIL.

This clonotype came up a few times. The V and J genes are TRBV9 and TRBJ2-7; D could derive from TRBD1 or TRBD2 (6 bases each). Germline-derived CDR1 and CDR2 are SGDLS and YYNGEE. The CDR3 is 15 residues long. The V and J ends lost 4 bases and 2 bases respectively, with 16 bases between them. The CDR3 nucleotides are TGTGCCAGCAGCCCCCAGTTGGGGGGCGCCTACGAGCAGTACTTC. Translation: CASSPQLGGAYEQYF.

This clonotype was counted once. V and J are TRBV10-3 and TRBJ2-5; D ambiguous. Between the trimmed V and J ends, which lost 4 bases and 2 bases, there was a span of 5 bases. CDR3 size: 12 residues. Per germline, CDR1 ENHRY and CDR2 SYGVKD. DNA for the CDR3: TGTGCCATCAGTGTTAGACAAGAGACCCAGTACTTC. This codes for CAISVRQETQYF.

The chain links TRBV20-1 to TRBJ1-3, with D possibly TRBD1 on 5 matching bases. V was clipped by 3 bases and J by 4 bases, with 13 bases between them. CDR3 size: 14 residues. Germline V CDR1 and CDR2: DFQATT, SNEGSKA (reference sequence). As DNA, the CDR3 is TGCAGTGCTAGGGGAGGGGCGGCGGGAAACACCATATATTTT. This sequence encodes CSARGGAAGNTIYF.

This clonotype was detected a few times. The rearrangement joins TRBV12-3 or TRBV12-4 to TRBJ1-6; D unclear. This CDR3 region has 14 residues. The V end was cut by 6 bases, the J end by 7 bases, with 13 bases between. The chain's CDR3 is CASRSDGANSPLHF. CDR3 in DNA: TGTGCCAGCAGATCCGACGGAGCAAATTCACCCCTCCACTTT.

In DNA form, the CDR3 reads TGTGCCAGTGGGACGGGTCCTGGAAACACCATATATTTT. Its protein is CASGTGPGNTIYF. The chain links TRBV19 to TRBJ1-3; maybe TRBD1 (5 bases). V lost 8 bases, J lost 2 bases, and 10 bases lay in between. The CDR3 contains 13 residues. Germline CDR1 and CDR2: LNHDA and SQIVND (reference sequence).

CDR3 in DNA: TGTGCCAGCAGTTACCTCCGGACACAAGCCTACGAGCAGTACTTC. Residues: CASSYLRTQAYEQYF. The rearrangement uses TRBV6-5 and TRBJ2-7, with a weak D call TRBD1 (5 bases). This CDR3 has 15 amino acids. Deletions cut 2 bases from V and 2 bases from J, with 13 bases between. Germline CDR1 and CDR2: MNHEY and SVGAGI.

This clonotype is classed as medium-sized (0.01 to 0.1%). The chain uses TRBV6-1 and TRBJ1-5; D gene unclear. Germline values: CDR1 MNHNS, CDR2 SASEGT. Trimming stripped 6 bases from V and 4 bases from J, with 4 bases between. The CDR3 runs to 11 residues. The CDR3 is CASRLNQPQHF. CDR3 coding DNA: TGTGCCAGCAGGCTAAATCAGCCCCAGCATTTT.

The rearrangement uses TRBV5-1 and TRBJ2-7; TRBD2 matches 10 bases. CDR3 length: 17 residues. In germline, CDR1 is SGHRS, CDR2 YFSETQ. J lost 4 bases, V lost 0 bases, and 10 bases had no gene match. The CDR3 DNA reads as TGCGCCAGCAGCTTGGAACCTAGCGGGGGATTGGTGTACGAGCAGTACTTC. Translation gives CASSLEPSGGLVYEQYF.

Only a few counts were recorded for this clonotype. The chain joins TRBV6-5 to TRBJ2-6; possibly TRBD1 for D (5 bases). In germline, CDR1 is MNHEY, CDR2 SVGAGI. Trimming took off 1 base at V and 1 base at J, with 17 bases between the two ends. CDR3 length: 19 residues. CDR3 region: CASSYYPDSRYSGANVLTF. The DNA of the CDR3 is TGTGCCAGCAGTTACTACCCCGACAGCCGCTATTCTGGGGCCAACGTCCTGACTTTC.

This sequence joins TRBV12-3 or TRBV12-4 and TRBJ1-6; a possible D gene is TRBD1 (5 bases). V was shortened by 6 bases and J by 8 bases, with 26 bases between the two germline ends. The CDR3 is 18 amino acids. The DNA of the CDR3 is TGTGCCAGCAGCCCAGGGTCACCGGTTGGTGGGTTGGATTCACCCCTCCACTTT. It yields the protein CASSPGSPVGGLDSPLHF.

This clonotype was recorded a few times. The rearrangement links TRBV27 to TRBJ2-1; 9 bases line up with TRBD1. CDR1 is MNHEY and CDR2 is SMNVEV in the germline V gene (reference sequence). V was pared by 2 bases and J by 6 bases, with 5 bases of the junction left unmatched. This CDR3 has 15 amino acids. The CDR3 region has the DNA TGTGCCAGCAGTTTACCGGGACAGGGAAGCAATGAGCAGTTCTTC. Translating gives CASSLPGQGSNEQFF.

V is TRBV5-1 and J is TRBJ1-2; the D gene is possibly TRBD1 (5 bases). V was trimmed by 4 bases and J by 3 bases, leaving 19 bases between them. The length of the CDR3 is 16 residues. Germline V gene lookup returns CDR1 SGHRS and CDR2 YFSETQ. The CDR3, as DNA: TGCGCCAGCAGCCCCAGAGGACAACCAACCTACTATGGCTACACCTTC. Protein sequence: CASSPRGQPTYYGYTF.

This sequence joins TRBV4-1 and TRBJ2-7; TRBD1 might be the D (5 bases). Trimming stripped 1 base from V and 5 bases from J, with 15 bases between. This CDR3 has 15 amino acids. Germline V gene lookup returns CDR1 MGHRA and CDR2 YSYEKL. The CDR3 DNA sequence: TGCGCCAGCAGCCAAGTTTCTAGGGGCACCGACGAGCAGTACTTC. It specifies CASSQVSRGTDEQYF.

The chain carries TRBV27 and TRBJ1-5; the match to TRBD1 covers 8 bases. The germline CDR1 and CDR2 sequences are MNHEY and SMNVEV (reference sequence). This CDR3 is 15 amino acids long. The V and J ends lost 3 bases and 0 bases, in that order; junction bases with no gene match: 1. The chain's CDR3 is CASSFQGASNQPQHF. The CDR3 DNA reads as TGTGCCAGCAGTTTTCAGGGGGCTAGCAATCAGCCCCAGCATTTT.

The rearrangement links TRBV20-1 to TRBJ1-2, with 7 bases matching TRBD1. The CDR3 has 12 amino acids. Germline CDR1 and CDR2: DFQATT and SNEGSKA (reference sequence). Unmatched junction bases numbered 6, after V lost 4 bases and J lost 7 bases. The CDR3 DNA follows: TGCAGTGCTAAAACAGGGGTGGGTGGCTACACCTTC. Its translation is CSAKTGVGGYTF.

CDR3 nucleotide sequence: TGTGCCAGCAGCCCAACCCAAGACAGGGCGAACTATGGCTACACCTTC. As protein: CASSPTQDRANYGYTF. This chain joins TRBV5-4 and TRBJ1-2; 7 nucleotides line up with TRBD1. With V trimmed by 4 bases and J by 2 bases, 11 bases remained unmatched. The germline V gene has CDR1 SGHNT and CDR2 YYREEE (reference sequence). The CDR3 runs to 16 residues.

This clonotype appeared a few times. The chain carries TRBV20-1 and TRBJ1-1; D perhaps matches TRBD1 (6 bases). V lost 6 bases and J 2 bases, leaving 19 bases between the germline ends. Per the germline V gene, CDR1 is DFQATT and CDR2 is SNEGSKA (reference sequence). There are 15 residues in the CDR3. The CDR3 loop reads CSAPGQSSLNTEAFF. In DNA, the CDR3 is TGCAGTGCACCAGGACAGAGCTCGTTAAACACTGAAGCTTTCTTT.